The next 22 T cell receptor beta chains were all read from a single sample in a study of OX40 agonist ivuxolimab in advanced cancers. Method: immunoSEQ multiplex PCR; TCRdb's copy keeps in-frame clones and lacks some. Among approximately 33,000 clones listed, around nine tenths were seen once. The input for sequencing was CD4+ or CD8+ T cells sorted from blood, taken in a trial of the OX40 agonist ivuxolimab. The origin of the receptors is an adult with an advanced solid tumor such as melanoma, head and neck, liver or kidney cancer.

The rearrangement uses TRBV27 and TRBJ1-2; D is perhaps TRBD1 (5 bases). The V gene lost 6 bases and the J gene lost 4 bases, with 18 bases spanning the gap. The CDR3 runs to 15 residues. The germline V gene encodes CDR1 MNHEY and CDR2 SMNVEV (reference sequence). The CDR3 is CASSQKPGGFYGYTF. The CDR3 nucleotides read TGTGCCAGCAGCCAAAAGCCGGGGGGGTTCTATGGCTACACCTTC.

The chain recombines TRBV7-6 with TRBJ2-1; the D is unclear. The V and J ends lost 3 bases and 7 bases respectively, with 7 bases between them. The V gene's germline CDR1 is SGHVS and CDR2 FNYEAQ. This CDR3 has 12 residues. The CDR3 DNA reads TGTGCCAGCAGCTTGCCCCCAAATGAGCAGTTCTTC. Encoded protein: CASSLPPNEQFF.

V is TRBV30 and J is TRBJ2-3, with D perhaps assigned TRBD1 or TRBD2 (6 bases each). V was clipped by 5 bases and J by 3 bases, with 12 bases between them. The CDR3 loop spans 13 amino acids. CDR1 GTSNPN and CDR2 SVGIG come from the germline V gene (reference sequence). CDR3 nucleotide sequence: TGTGCCTGGTGCCGGGGGCTAACAGATACGCAGTATTTT. This encodes CAWCRGLTDTQYF.

V usage is TRBV27 and J usage is TRBJ2-1; 9 bases are a match to TRBD2. This CDR3 region has 15 residues. Germline-derived CDR1 and CDR2 are MNHEY and SMNVEV (reference sequence). J gave up 9 bases and V 5 bases, and 11 bases lay outside the gene matches. The CDR3 sequence: CASSVGVAGVIEQFF. The CDR3, as DNA: TGTGCCAGCAGTGTAGGGGTAGCGGGAGTGATTGAGCAGTTCTTC.

The chain combines TRBV5-1 with TRBJ2-3, with D perhaps being TRBD1 or TRBD2 (5 bases each). V dropped 4 bases and J dropped 2 bases, with 14 bases sitting between them. CDR3 size: 15 residues. Germline-derived CDR1 and CDR2 are SGHRS and YFSETQ. DNA of the CDR3: TGCGCCAGCAGCGCCGGGACGGAGGTCACAGATACGCAGTATTTT. Translating gives CASSAGTEVTDTQYF.

The genes are TRBV27 and TRBJ2-2, with 9 bases lining up with TRBD2. Germline loops: CDR1 MNHEY, CDR2 SMNVEV (reference sequence). After removal of 5 bases from V and 6 bases from J, the junction contained 10 bases not matched to a gene. The CDR3 has 16 amino acids. This CDR3 is CASSLPSGRISGELFF. The CDR3 DNA reads TGTGCCAGCAGTCTCCCCAGCGGGAGGATTTCCGGGGAGCTGTTTTTT.

V is TRBV9 and J is TRBJ1-1, with a tentative D call TRBD1 (5 bases). Trimming shortened V by 3 bases and J by 4 bases, and 10 bases separated the two germline ends. This CDR3 is 13 amino acids long. Germline CDR1 is SGDLS and CDR2 is YYNGEE. DNA for the CDR3: TGTGCCAGCAGCGGACTGGGGGGCACTGAAGCTTTCTTT. Translating it yields CASSGLGGTEAFF.

The V call is TRBV5-4, the J call TRBJ2-1, with 10 bases matching TRBD2. The CDR3 runs to 15 residues. The J segment lost 1 base and the V segment lost 5 bases, leaving 3 bases of the junction unmatched. Germline loops: CDR1 SGHNT, CDR2 YYREEE (reference sequence). The CDR3 nucleotides read TGTGCCAGCAGGATAGCGGGAGGTTCCTACAATGAGCAGTTCTTC. This sequence encodes CASRIAGGSYNEQFF.

The J gene is TRBJ2-1, the V gene TRBV27; TRBD2 might be the D (6 bases). V was shortened by 3 bases and J by 6 bases, with 15 bases between the two germline ends. Germline lookup yields CDR1 MNHEY and CDR2 SMNVEV (reference sequence). The CDR3 consists of 15 residues. This CDR3 reads CASSFAGGIGNEQFF. CDR3 coding DNA: TGTGCCAGCAGTTTTGCTGGCGGGATCGGCAATGAGCAGTTCTTC.

The rearrangement joins TRBV19 to TRBJ1-1; D remains unclear. The CDR3 consists of 12 residues. Germline V gene data show CDR1 as LNHDA and CDR2 as SQIVND (reference sequence). V lost 7 bases and J 5 bases, leaving 11 bases between the germline ends. The CDR3 bases are TGTGCCAGTAAAAGGGTGGATACTGAAGCTTTCTTT. Protein sequence: CASKRVDTEAFF. The whole variable domain, remainder taken from reference TRBV19 and TRBJ1-1, is DGGITQSPKYLFRKEGQNVTLSCEQNLNHDAMYWYRQDPGQGLRLIYYSQIVNDFQKGDIAEGYSVSREKKESFPLTVTSAQKNPTAFYLCASKRVDTEAFFGQGTRLTVV.

The rearrangement joins TRBV28 to TRBJ2-1; D might be TRBD1 (6 bases). Germline loops: CDR1 MDHEN, CDR2 SYDVKM. This CDR3 is 15 amino acids long. V lost 10 bases and J lost 4, with 20 bases in between. CDR3 in amino acids: CATTLGRGDYNEQFF. The CDR3 nucleotides read TGTGCCACCACACTTGGCAGGGGAGATTACAATGAGCAGTTCTTC.

This chain connects TRBV5-6 to TRBJ1-5; tentatively, D is TRBD1 (6 bases). Germline assignment: CDR1 SGHDT and CDR2 YYEEEE. The V end was cut by 0 bases, the J end by 6 bases, with 13 bases between. This CDR3 region has 15 residues. CDR3 loop: CASSLAIGGGQPQHF. The CDR3 DNA follows: TGTGCCAGCAGCTTGGCCATAGGAGGGGGTCAGCCCCAGCATTTT.

The CDR3 is CASSYSGRKYEQYF. CDR3 coding DNA: TGTGCCAGCAGTTATAGCGGGAGGAAATACGAGCAGTACTTC. V and J are TRBV28 and TRBJ2-7; 10 bases fit TRBD2. This CDR3 spans 14 amino acids. Looked up from germline, CDR1 is MDHEN and CDR2 is SYDVKM. J gave up 4 bases and V 4 bases, and 4 bases lay outside the gene matches. Supplemented by reference TRBV28 and TRBJ2-7, the full variable domain reads DVKVTQSSRYLVKRTGEKVFLECVQDMDHENMFWYRQDPGLGLRLIYFSYDVKMKEKGDIPEGYSVSREKKERFSLILESASTNQTSMYLCASSYSGRKYEQYFGPGTRLTVT.

In nucleotides, the CDR3 is TGTGCCAGCAGTTTATGGGATAGCGGCGGACTTGGTAATGAGCAGTTCTTC. Protein product: CASSLWDSGGLGNEQFF. The rearrangement joins TRBV28 to TRBJ2-1; maybe TRBD2 (6 bases). CDR1 and CDR2 (germline): MDHEN, SYDVKM. The CDR3 length is 17 residues. V gave up 0 bases and J gave up 7 bases, with 19 bases separating them.

The genes are TRBV2 and TRBJ2-1; 10 bases align to TRBD2. Trimming at V came to 5 bases and at J to 0 bases, leaving 7 bases not matched to a gene. The CDR3 has 17 amino acids. The germline gives CDR1 SNHLY, CDR2 FYNNEI. The CDR3 DNA reads as TGTGCCAGCAGTACCTCCCGGACTAGCGGCTCCTACAATGAGCAGTTCTTC. This sequence encodes CASSTSRTSGSYNEQFF.

The chain employs TRBV27 and TRBJ2-7, with 8 bases aligning to TRBD2. Trimming at V came to 3 bases and at J to 1 base, leaving 2 bases not matched to a gene. Germline CDR1 is MNHEY and CDR2 is SMNVEV (reference sequence). CDR3 length equals 14 residues. CDR3 nucleotides: TGTGCCAGCAGTTTCACTAGCGGATCCTACGAGCAGTACTTC. Amino acid sequence: CASSFTSGSYEQYF.

This chain links TRBV5-1 with TRBJ2-5; 8 bases line up with TRBD1. Unmatched junction bases numbered 7, after V lost 4 bases and J lost 5 bases. Germline V gives CDR1 SGHRS, CDR2 YFSETQ. The CDR3 loop spans 14 amino acids. The DNA of the CDR3 is TGCGCCAGCAGCCCGACAGGGGTGGAGGAGACCCAGTACTTC. Protein product: CASSPTGVEETQYF.

This rearrangement joins TRBV6-6 to TRBJ2-7; unclear D gene. The CDR3 contains 15 residues. Germline loops: CDR1 MNHNY, CDR2 SVGAGI (reference sequence). Trimming removed 5 bases at V and 3 bases at J, with 17 bases between. In DNA form, the CDR3 reads TGTGCCAGCAGTGGGCGATTACCCCCTATCTACGAGCAGTACTTC. Its translation is CASSGRLPPIYEQYF.

The chain has TRBV10-2 and TRBJ2-4, with D possibly matching TRBD1 (7 bases). Germline loops: CDR1 WSHSY, CDR2 SAAADI. V was clipped by 6 bases and J by 0 bases, with 15 bases between them. The length of the CDR3 is 16 residues. The CDR3 here is CASRGGQSLAKNIQYF. CDR3 nucleotide sequence: TGCGCCAGCAGGGGGGGACAGTCCTTAGCCAAAAACATTCAGTACTTC.

The rearrangement joins TRBV6-5 to TRBJ2-1, with 7 bases that match TRBD2. Trimming at V came to 3 bases and at J to 7 bases, leaving 6 bases not matched to a gene. The CDR3 extends over 14 amino acids. The V gene's germline CDR1 is MNHEY and CDR2 SVGAGI. The CDR3 DNA reads TGTGCCAGCAGTTATGGCCCCGGGAGGAATGAGCAGTTCTTC. This sequence encodes CASSYGPGRNEQFF.

This chain connects TRBV10-2 to TRBJ2-1; the D is unclear. Germline CDR1 and CDR2: WSHSY and SAAADI. The CDR3 covers 14 residues. V was trimmed by 1 base and J by 5 bases, leaving 9 bases between them. CDR3 protein: CASSEFSEDNEQFF. CDR3 bases: TGCGCCAGCAGTGAGTTTTCTGAGGACAATGAGCAGTTCTTC.

The sample holds one count of this clone. J is TRBJ2-1 and V is TRBV6-1; 7 nucleotides match TRBD2. CDR1 is MNHNS and CDR2 is SASEGT in the germline V gene. J lost 3 bases, V lost 2 bases, and 7 bases had no gene match. CDR3 length equals 16 residues. The CDR3: CASSETPSGGYNEQFF. Here the CDR3 DNA reads TGTGCCAGCAGTGAAACCCCTAGCGGAGGCTACAATGAGCAGTTCTTC.